The rows below give T cell receptor beta chains drawn from one sample of a study of blood T cell repertoires in COVID-19. The table came from immunoSEQ multiplex PCR; TCRdb's copy has only in-frame clones and leaves some out. The data contain 200,000 to 250,000 clones, 70% to 90% of them seen just once; the ten biggest clones take up around 12%. Material for sequencing was peripheral blood. The source of these receptors is a woman aged 18-29 years who had recovered from COVID-19. CDR3s include the opening cysteine and the closing phenylalanine or tryptophan. A D gene is named only where the DNA matches it firmly. Rows give clone size only sometimes, using once, few, many, or a class for an expanded clone.

clone size	V gene	J gene	D gene	CDR3 DNA	CDR3 protein
.	TRBV15	TRBJ2-7	.	TGTGCCACCAGCAGACACAGGGACGACGAGCAGTACTTC	CATSRHRDDEQYF
.	TRBV30	TRBJ1-1	.	TGTGCCTGGATCAGGTACACTGAAGCTTTCTTT	CAWIRYTEAFF
.	TRBV11-2	TRBJ1-2	TRBD1	TGTGCCAGCAGCTTAAGGACAGGAATGGGCTATGGCTACACCTTC	CASSLRTGMGYGYTF
.	TRBV30	TRBJ1-5	.	TGTGCCTGGAGCATATCGGGTGAGCAGCCCCAGCATTTT	CAWSISGEQPQHF
.	TRBV15	TRBJ2-3	TRBD1	TGTGCCACCAGCAGAGGGGACAGCTTCACAGATACGCAGTATTTT	CATSRGDSFTDTQYF
.	TRBV9	TRBJ2-1	TRBD2	TGTGCCAGCAGCGGCCCCACCAGCGGGGAGAACAATGAGCAGTTCTTC	CASSGPTSGENNEQFF
.	TRBV6-6	TRBJ2-5	.	TGTGCCAGCAGTTCGGAGACCCAGTACTTC	CASSSETQYF
many	TRBV9	TRBJ1-1	.	TGTGCCAGCAGCGTAGCTCCGAACACTGAAGCTTTCTTT	CASSVAPNTEAFF
once	TRBV11-3	TRBJ2-5	.	TGTGCCAGCAGCCCTCGACTGGAAGAGACCCAGTACTTC	CASSPRLEETQYF
once	TRBV19	TRBJ1-2	TRBD1	TGTGCCAGTAGTATTCGGACAGGGAATAACTATGGCTACACCTTC	CASSIRTGNNYGYTF
.	TRBV2	TRBJ2-3	TRBD2	TGTGCCAGCAGTGCCTTAGCGGGGGGCAGCACAGATACGCAGTATTTT	CASSALAGGSTDTQYF
.	TRBV6-5	TRBJ2-7	TRBD2	TGTGCCAGCAGTACCGCTAGCGGGAGCTACGAGCAGTACTTC	CASSTASGSYEQYF
.	TRBV7-8	TRBJ1-3	.	TGTGCCAGCAGCAAACAACCCAGCTCTGGAAACACCATATATTTT	CASSKQPSSGNTIYF
.	TRBV18	TRBJ1-2	.	TGTGCCAGCTCACCACCCCAGGGTAGCGGCGGCTACACCTTC	CASSPPQGSGGYTF
.	TRBV27	TRBJ2-3	.	TGTGCCAGCAGTTTAGCGGGTTTTGGCACAGATACGCAGTATTTT	CASSLAGFGTDTQYF
.	TRBV10-1	TRBJ2-7	.	TGCGCCAGCCCCGCGAAGGGGAAAGGGAACTACGAGCAGTACTTC	CASPAKGKGNYEQYF
.	TRBV7-2	TRBJ2-7	.	TGTGCCAGCAGCGAATATGGGGGCAGGGTCTACGAGCAGTACTTC	CASSEYGGRVYEQYF
.	TRBV18	TRBJ1-1	TRBD1	TGTGCCAGCTCACCGACAGGGTCTACTGAAGCTTTCTTT	CASSPTGSTEAFF
once	TRBV18	TRBJ2-3	TRBD2	TGTGCCAGCTCACCACCTGCCAGCGGGATAGTAGATACGCAGTATTTT	CASSPPASGIVDTQYF
once	TRBV18	TRBJ2-2	TRBD2	TGTGCCAGCTCACCACCGGAGGCGGGAGACGGCACCGGGGAGCTGTTTTTT	CASSPPEAGDGTGELFF
.	TRBV19	TRBJ1-6	TRBD1	TGTGCCAGTAGTATCGGACAGGGAAATTCACCCCTCCACTTT	CASSIGQGNSPLHF
.	TRBV19	TRBJ1-1	.	TGTGCCAGTAGTAGATACCCGGGAAGTTCGAACACTGAAGCTTTCTTT	CASSRYPGSSNTEAFF
.	TRBV7-3	TRBJ2-5	.	TGTGCCAGCAGCTTAACGCCAGGGCTCCAAGAGACCCAGTACTTC	CASSLTPGLQETQYF
.	TRBV28	TRBJ2-1	TRBD2	TGTGCCAGCAGTTTATCTGCGGGAGGGTTCTACAATGAGCAGTTCTTC	CASSLSAGGFYNEQFF
.	TRBV7-2	TRBJ2-7	TRBD2	TGTGCCAGCAGCTTCAAAACTCCTAGCGGGTACGAGCAGTACTTC	CASSFKTPSGYEQYF
.	TRBV9	TRBJ2-5	.	TGTGCCAGCAGCGTAGAGGGGAACCAAGAGACCCAGTACTTC	CASSVEGNQETQYF
.	TRBV4-1	TRBJ1-6	TRBD1	TGCGCCAGCAGCCAAGCTGGTACAGGGGGCGTCGCTAATTCACCCCTCCACTTT	CASSQAGTGGVANSPLHF
once	TRBV7-2	TRBJ2-1	.	TGTGCCAGCAGCCCTCAGACTCTCCGTAACGATGAGCAGTTCTTC	CASSPQTLRNDEQFF